This TCR beta chain appears in the sequencing data of a study of blood T cells in healthy people across ages. Overall study results and limits: The study could not conclusively compare naive and antigen-experienced cells, given its unsorted PBMCs.

The CDR3 contains 16 residues. The germline gives CDR1 KGHDR, CDR2 SFDVKD. The V gene end was trimmed by 4 bases and the J gene end by 7 bases; junction bases not matched to a gene: 6. This clonotype was recorded a few times. The antigen remains unidentified. Primed by a sample-barcoded 5' primer and a J-beta primer mix, a second PCR proceeded for 7 to 11 cycles. The template-switch adaptor, which had 12 random nucleotides, put a tag on each cDNA molecule. TCRdb re-called the 5' RACE reads through MiXCR, storing one row per CDR3 protein. The sample has more than 700,000 distinct CDR3 sequences; approximately 53% are singletons.

Sequencing input: blood. The V call is TRBV24-1, the J call TRBJ2-1; 13 bases are shared with TRBD2. The sequence came from a man older than 75 in good health. In DNA, the CDR3 is TGTGCCACCAGTGAACACGGGACTAGCGGGACGAATGAGCAGTTCTTC. Its protein is CATSEHGTSGTNEQFF.